The clone carrying this TCR beta chain was picked up many times. Antigen: not known. No patient received treatment before thyroid surgery. Original analysis: Differences in CDR3 between clinicopathological groups were drawn on to build a classifier intended to discriminate distant-metastatic papillary thyroid cancer patients. TCRdb re-called the PCR reads via MiXCR. TCRdb's processing, not the authors', yielded these V and J calls. This sample carries tens of thousands of clones, around 15% of them seen once, and the ten largest clones take about 38%. The sample is drawn from a study of metastatic and nonmetastatic thyroid tumors. Study-level information: Repertoires from blood and tumor or nodule tissue of malignant and benign thyroid patients were compared.

V shed 2 bases and J shed 4 bases, with 8 bases lying between them. This CDR3 spans 14 amino acids. The V gene's germline CDR1 is KGHSH and CDR2 LQKENI. Study outcomes and limitations: Compared with benign nodules, malignant thyroid tumors were reported to have significantly higher TCR beta diversity in both blood and tumor.

V usage is TRBV18 and J usage is TRBJ2-2; D perhaps matches TRBD2 (6 bases). The sample consisted of blood. The source is a female donor with papillary thyroid cancer or a benign thyroid nodule (not recorded which). Some clones in this sample may be carry-over from other donors' samples. The CDR3, as DNA: TGTGCCAGCTCACCAGTGGGGGGCACCGGGGAGCTGTTTTTT. Translating gives CASSPVGGTGELFF.